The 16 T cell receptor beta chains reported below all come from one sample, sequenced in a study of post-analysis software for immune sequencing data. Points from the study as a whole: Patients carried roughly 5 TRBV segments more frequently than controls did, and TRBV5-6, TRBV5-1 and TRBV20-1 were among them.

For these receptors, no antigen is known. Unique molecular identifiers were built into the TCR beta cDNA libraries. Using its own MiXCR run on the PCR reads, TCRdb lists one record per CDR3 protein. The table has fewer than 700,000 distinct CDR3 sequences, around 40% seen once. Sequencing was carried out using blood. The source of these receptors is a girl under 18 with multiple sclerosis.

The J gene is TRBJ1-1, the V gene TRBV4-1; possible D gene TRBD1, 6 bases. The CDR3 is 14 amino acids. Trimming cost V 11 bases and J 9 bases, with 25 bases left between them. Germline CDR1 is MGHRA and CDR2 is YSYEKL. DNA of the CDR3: TGCGCCTGCTCCTTGGGGGGCCCGAGGACTCAAGCTTTCTTT. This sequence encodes CACSLGGPRTQAFF.

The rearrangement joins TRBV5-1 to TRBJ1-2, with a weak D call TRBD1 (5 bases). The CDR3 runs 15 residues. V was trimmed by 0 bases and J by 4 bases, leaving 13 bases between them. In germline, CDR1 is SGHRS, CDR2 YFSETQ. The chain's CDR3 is CASSLGGTSTYGYTF. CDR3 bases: TGCGCCAGCAGCTTGGGAGGGACTTCTACCTATGGCTACACCTTC.

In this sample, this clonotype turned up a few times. CDR3: CSVTYSLAKNIQYF. The CDR3 coding sequence is TGCAGCGTTACATATTCCTTAGCCAAAAACATTCAGTACTTC. The rearrangement uses TRBV29-1 and TRBJ2-4, with no clear D. Germline V CDR1 and CDR2: SQVTM, ANQGSEA. Trimming shortened V by 5 bases and J by 0 bases, and 11 bases separated the two germline ends. CDR3 length: 14 amino acids. The full variable domain, in which reference TRBV29-1 and TRBJ2-4 provide the parts outside the CDR3, is SAVISQKPSRDICQRGTSLTIQCQVDSQVTMMFWYRQQPGQSLTLIATANQGSEATYESGFVIDKFPISRPNLTFSTLTVSNMSPEDSSIYLCSVTYSLAKNIQYFGAGTRLSVL.

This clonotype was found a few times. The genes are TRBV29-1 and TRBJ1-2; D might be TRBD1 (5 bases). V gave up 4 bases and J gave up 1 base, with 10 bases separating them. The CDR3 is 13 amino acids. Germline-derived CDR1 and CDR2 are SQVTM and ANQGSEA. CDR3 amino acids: CSVGGSSNYGYTF. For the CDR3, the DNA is TGCAGCGTTGGGGGCAGTAGTAACTATGGCTACACCTTC.

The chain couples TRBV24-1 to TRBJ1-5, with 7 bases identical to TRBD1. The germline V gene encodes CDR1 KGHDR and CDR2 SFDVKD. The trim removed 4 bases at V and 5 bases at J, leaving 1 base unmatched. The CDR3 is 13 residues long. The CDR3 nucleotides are TGTGCCACCAGTGAAGGGGGCTATCAGCCCCAGCATTTT. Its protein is CATSEGGYQPQHF.

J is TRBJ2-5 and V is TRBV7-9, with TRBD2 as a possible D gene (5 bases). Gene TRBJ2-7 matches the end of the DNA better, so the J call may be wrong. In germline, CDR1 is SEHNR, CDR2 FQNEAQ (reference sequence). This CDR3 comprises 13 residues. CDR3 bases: TGTGCCAGCAGCTTAGCGGCTAGCAACGAGCAGTACTTC. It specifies CASSLAASNEQYF.

CDR3 nucleotide sequence: TGTGCCAGCAGTTTTTCTAGCGGATTCACAGATACGCAGTATTTT. The encoded protein is CASSFSSGFTDTQYF. This rearrangement joins TRBV12-3 or TRBV12-4 to TRBJ2-3, with 7 bases that match TRBD2. V was pared by 3 bases and J by 2 bases, with 5 bases of the junction left unmatched. This CDR3 has 15 amino acids.

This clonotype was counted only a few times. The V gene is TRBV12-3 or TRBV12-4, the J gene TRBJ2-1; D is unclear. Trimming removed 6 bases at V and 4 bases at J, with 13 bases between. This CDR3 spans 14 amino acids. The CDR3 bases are TGTGCCAGCAGCGCATCCTTATCATACAATGAGCAGTTCTTC. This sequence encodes CASSASLSYNEQFF.

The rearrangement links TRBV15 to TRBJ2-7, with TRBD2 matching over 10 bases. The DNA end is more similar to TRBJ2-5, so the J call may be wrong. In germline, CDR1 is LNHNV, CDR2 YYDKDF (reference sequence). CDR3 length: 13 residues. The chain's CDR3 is CATVSGGKETQYF. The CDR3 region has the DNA TGTGCCACCGTTAGCGGGGGGAAGGAGACCCAGTACTTC.

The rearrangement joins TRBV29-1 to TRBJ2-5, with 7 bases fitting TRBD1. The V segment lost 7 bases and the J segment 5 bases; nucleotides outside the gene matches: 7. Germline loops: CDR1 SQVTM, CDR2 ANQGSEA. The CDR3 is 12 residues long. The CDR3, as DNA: TGCAGCGACCTGACAGGGCCCGAGACCCAGTACTTC. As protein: CSDLTGPETQYF.

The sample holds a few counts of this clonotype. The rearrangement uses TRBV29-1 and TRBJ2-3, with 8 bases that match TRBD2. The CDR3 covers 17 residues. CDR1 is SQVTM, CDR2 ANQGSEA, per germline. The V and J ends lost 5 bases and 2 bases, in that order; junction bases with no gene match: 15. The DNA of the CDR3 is TGCAGCGTTTCGCCCGCCCTTAGCGGGGAGTTCACAGATACGCAGTATTTT. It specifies CSVSPALSGEFTDTQYF.

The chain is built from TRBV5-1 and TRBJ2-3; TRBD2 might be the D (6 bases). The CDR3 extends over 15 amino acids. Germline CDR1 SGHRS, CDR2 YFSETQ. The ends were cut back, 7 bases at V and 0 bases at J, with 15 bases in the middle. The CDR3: CASRHAGTSTDTQYF. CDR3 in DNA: TGCGCCAGCCGACATGCGGGAACTAGCACAGATACGCAGTATTTT. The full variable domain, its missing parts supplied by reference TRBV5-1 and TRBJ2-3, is KAGVTQTPRYLIKTRGQQVTLSCSPISGHRSVSWYQQTPGQGLQFLFEYFSETQRNKGNFPGRFSGRQFSNSRSEMNVSTLELGDSALYLCASRHAGTSTDTQYFGPGTRLTVL.

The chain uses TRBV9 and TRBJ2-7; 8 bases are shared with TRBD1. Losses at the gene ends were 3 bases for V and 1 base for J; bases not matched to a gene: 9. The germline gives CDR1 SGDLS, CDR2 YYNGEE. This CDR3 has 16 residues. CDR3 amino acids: CASSDGPQGVSYEQYF. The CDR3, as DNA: TGTGCCAGCAGCGACGGGCCACAGGGGGTATCCTACGAGCAGTACTTC.

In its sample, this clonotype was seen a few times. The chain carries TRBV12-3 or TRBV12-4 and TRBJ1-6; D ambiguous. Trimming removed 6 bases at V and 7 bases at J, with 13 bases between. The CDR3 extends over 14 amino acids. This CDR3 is CASSLGRRNSPLHF. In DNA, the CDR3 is TGTGCCAGCAGCCTAGGGAGAAGGAATTCACCCCTCCACTTT.

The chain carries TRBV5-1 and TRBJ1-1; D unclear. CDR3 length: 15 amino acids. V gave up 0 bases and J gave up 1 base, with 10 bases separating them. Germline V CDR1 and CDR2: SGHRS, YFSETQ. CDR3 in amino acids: CASSLVPGGNTEAFF. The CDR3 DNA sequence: TGCGCCAGCAGCTTGGTCCCGGGAGGGAACACTGAAGCTTTCTTT.

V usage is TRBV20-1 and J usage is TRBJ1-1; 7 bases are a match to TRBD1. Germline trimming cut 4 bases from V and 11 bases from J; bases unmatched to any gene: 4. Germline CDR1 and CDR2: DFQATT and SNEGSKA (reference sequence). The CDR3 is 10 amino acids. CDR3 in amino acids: CSANRGHAFF. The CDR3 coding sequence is TGCAGTGCTAACAGGGGACACGCTTTCTTT.